This is a list of T cell receptor beta chains from one sample in a study of Graves' ophthalmopathy and Graves' hyperthyroidism. TCRdb independently ran MiXCR on the multiplex PCR reads; one entry per CDR3 protein. This table has about 410,000 distinct CDR3 sequences, around 20% appearing once. Sequencing input: peripheral blood. These receptor sequences come from a woman aged 18-29 years with Graves' ophthalmopathy. The CDR3 runs from the conserved cysteine through the conserved F or W.

J gene,V gene,CDR3 protein
TRBJ1-6,TRBV28,CASSLDTGEVSPLHF
TRBJ1-2,TRBV4-1,CASSQPTGPPVYGYTF
TRBJ2-7,TRBV29-1,CATSGPGEQYF
TRBJ1-5,TRBV19,CASSLYYFSVGALSNQPQHF
TRBJ2-1,TRBV2,CAIQEGSSYNEQFF
TRBJ2-7,TRBV10-3,CAISESGNSYEQYF
TRBJ1-5,TRBV11-2,CASSLGRTGEGQPQHF
TRBJ2-5,TRBV6-5,CASSYSRGEETQYF
TRBJ1-2,TRBV28,CASIGADSNNYGYTF
TRBJ1-2,TRBV6-1,CASFSLAFNYGYTF
TRBJ2-7,TRBV25-1,CASSEGQGGIYEQYF
TRBJ1-5,TRBV20-1,CSASFKVWGNQPQHF
TRBJ1-5,TRBV12-3/TRBV12-4,CASRPREPNQPQHF
TRBJ2-7,TRBV5-5,CASSPLAGASYEQYF
TRBJ1-1,TRBV14,CASSQDRWDSWNTEAFF
TRBJ1-2,TRBV6-5,CASSYRDPRNYGYTF
TRBJ2-2,TRBV7-2,CASSTGTYNTGELFF
TRBJ2-7,TRBV28,CASSPGGTLSYEQYF
TRBJ2-7,TRBV27,CASSLSRLALSYEQYF
TRBJ2-7,TRBV2,CASNLPGGGRAYEQYF
TRBJ2-4,TRBV30,CASVPLKDIQYF
TRBJ2-7,TRBV7-2,CASSLAAGFEQYF
TRBJ2-2,TRBV11-2,CASSLRRQAHSNTGELFF
TRBJ1-1,TRBV19,CASKGPPGTVNTEAFF
TRBJ2-7,TRBV28,CASIRQGTGLYEQYF
TRBJ1-5,TRBV6-1,CAIRTGYSNQPQHF
TRBJ1-2,TRBV7-2,CASSQGRSYGYTF
TRBJ1-5,TRBV19,CASSPRDRGLGNQPQHF
TRBJ2-5,TRBV18,CASSPLTVGETQYF
TRBJ2-4,TRBV28,CASSPLLDQSDIQYF
TRBJ2-7,TRBV12-3/TRBV12-4,CASSQEGGQDEQYF
TRBJ1-1,TRBV5-1,CASSWGQGNTEAFF
TRBJ1-1,TRBV7-2,CASSLRFRGNTEAFF
TRBJ2-6,TRBV6-1,CASSRTGRTGANVLTF
TRBJ1-5,TRBV6-5,CASSYSWTGEQPQHF
TRBJ2-2,TRBV30,CAWSVGAGPNTGELFF
TRBJ1-5,TRBV6-2/TRBV6-3,CASSVPGGHRNQPQHF
TRBJ2-5,TRBV14,CASRRTSDGPQETQYF
TRBJ2-2,TRBV6-1,CASSARASGGIGELFF
TRBJ2-4,TRBV5-4,CASSLGTGGSKNIQYF
TRBJ2-6,TRBV28,CASSFESSGANVLTF
TRBJ1-1,TRBV7-2,CASSSRTGVRTEAFF
TRBJ2-7,TRBV19,CASSKYGQTSYEQYF
TRBJ2-3,TRBV12-3/TRBV12-4,CASSLGAGAGTQYF
TRBJ1-1,TRBV2,CASSDNRASNTEAFF